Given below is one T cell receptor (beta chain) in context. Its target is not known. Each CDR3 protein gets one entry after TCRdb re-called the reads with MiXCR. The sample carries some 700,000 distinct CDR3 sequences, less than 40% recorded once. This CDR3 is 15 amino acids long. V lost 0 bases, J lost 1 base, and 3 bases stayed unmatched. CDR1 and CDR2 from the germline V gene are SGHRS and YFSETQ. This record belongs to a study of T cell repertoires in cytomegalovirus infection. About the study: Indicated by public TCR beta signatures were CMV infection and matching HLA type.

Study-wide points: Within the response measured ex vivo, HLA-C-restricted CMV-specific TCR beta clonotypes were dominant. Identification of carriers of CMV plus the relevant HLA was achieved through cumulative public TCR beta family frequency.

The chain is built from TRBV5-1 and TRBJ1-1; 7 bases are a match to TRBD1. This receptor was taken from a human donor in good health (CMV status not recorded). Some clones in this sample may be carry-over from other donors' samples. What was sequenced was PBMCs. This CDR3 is CASSLEGASNTEAFF. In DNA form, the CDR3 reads TGCGCCAGCAGCTTGGAGGGGGCTTCGAACACTGAAGCTTTCTTT. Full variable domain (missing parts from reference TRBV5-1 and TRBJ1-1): KAGVTQTPRYLIKTRGQQVTLSCSPISGHRSVSWYQQTPGQGLQFLFEYFSETQRNKGNFPGRFSGRQFSNSRSEMNVSTLELGDSALYLCASSLEGASNTEAFFGQGTRLTVV.